One T cell receptor beta chain is described in this entry. MiXCR, run by TCRdb on the RT-PCR reads, gives a single entry per CDR3 protein. Of 150,000 to 200,000 distinct CDR3 sequences in the sample, approximately 28% were seen once. The data stem from a study of patients and donors after allogeneic stem cell transplantation. V was pared by 6 bases and J by 3 bases, with 18 bases between. Per germline, CDR1 SGDLS and CDR2 YYNGEE. This CDR3 has 15 residues. The sample consisted of blood, either unsorted or a sorted T cell fraction (not recorded which). The receptor was derived from a human donor who was either an allogeneic HSCT recipient or a stem cell or donor lymphocyte infusion donor (not recorded which). It is not recorded whose cells these are; they may come from a transplant donor. The gene calls are TRBV9 and TRBJ1-2; D remains ambiguous. CDR3 in amino acids: CASTTRDISYYGYTF. The DNA for the CDR3 is TGTGCCAGCACCACGAGAGACATCAGCTACTATGGCTACACCTTC.